This T cell receptor beta chain was captured in a study of beta chain features in type 1 diabetes. On the study more broadly: The patients were much like the healthy donors in age, gender and cell yields.

The CDR3 is 13 residues long. The ends were cut back, 5 bases at V and 3 bases at J, with 8 bases in the middle. CDR1 is MNHEY and CDR2 is SMNVEV in the germline V gene (reference sequence). Comment on this clone: Its antigen is still unknown.

Study results and caveats: VDJ junctions sequenced from type 1 diabetes patients showed fewer insertions and more deletions. Unsettled here was the matter of whether HLA type influences TCRB rearrangement. Significant though moderate, a shortening of TCRB CDR3s appeared in all four CD4+ subsets of Type 1 diabetes patients. PCR could preferentially amplify shorter templates, alike in patients and controls.

What was sequenced were expressed TCRB transcripts, since all of the isolated RNA had been reverse transcribed. The assay was immunoSEQ multiplex PCR, and TCRdb's table has in-frame clones only and misses some. Of about 160,000 clones in the sample, around 8.6% are singletons; the top ten hold over 0.5%. This receptor was identified in a woman under 30 with type 1 diabetes. This chain connects TRBV27 to TRBJ1-5; D unresolved. Sequencing was done on a sample of central memory CD4+ T cells from blood. DNA for the CDR3: TGTGCCAGCAGTCCGGACTCCAATCAGCCCCAGCATTTT. This sequence encodes CASSPDSNQPQHF.